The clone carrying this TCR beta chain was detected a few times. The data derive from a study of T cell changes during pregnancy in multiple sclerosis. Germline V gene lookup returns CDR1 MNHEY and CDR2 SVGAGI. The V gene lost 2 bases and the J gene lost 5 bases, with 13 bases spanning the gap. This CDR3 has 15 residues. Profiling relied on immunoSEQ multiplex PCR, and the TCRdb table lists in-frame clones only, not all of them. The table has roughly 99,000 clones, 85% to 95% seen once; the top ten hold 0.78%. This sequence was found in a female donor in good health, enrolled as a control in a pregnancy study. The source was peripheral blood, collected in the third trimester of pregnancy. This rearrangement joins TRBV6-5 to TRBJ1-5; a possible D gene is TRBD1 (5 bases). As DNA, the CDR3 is TGTGCCAGCAGTTACGAGACAGATTCCGATCAGCCCCAGCATTTT. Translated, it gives CASSYETDSDQPQHF.